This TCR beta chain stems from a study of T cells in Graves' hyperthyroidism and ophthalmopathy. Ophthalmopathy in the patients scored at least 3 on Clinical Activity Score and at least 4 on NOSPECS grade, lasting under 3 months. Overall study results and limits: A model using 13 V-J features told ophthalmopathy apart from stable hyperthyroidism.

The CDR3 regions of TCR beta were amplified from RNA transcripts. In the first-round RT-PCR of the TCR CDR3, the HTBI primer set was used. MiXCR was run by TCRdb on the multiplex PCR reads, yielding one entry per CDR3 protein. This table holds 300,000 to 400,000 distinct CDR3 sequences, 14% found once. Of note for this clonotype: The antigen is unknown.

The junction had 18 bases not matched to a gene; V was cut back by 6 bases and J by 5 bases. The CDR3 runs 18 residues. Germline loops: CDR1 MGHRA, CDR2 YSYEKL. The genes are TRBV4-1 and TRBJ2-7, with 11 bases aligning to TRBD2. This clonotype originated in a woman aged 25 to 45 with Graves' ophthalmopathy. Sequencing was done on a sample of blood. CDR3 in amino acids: CASRAGVLAGGPKNEQYF. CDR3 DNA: TGCGCCAGCAGGGCAGGGGTTTTAGCGGGAGGGCCGAAGAACGAGCAGTACTTC.